This TCR beta chain came from a study of cytomegalovirus exposure and HLA in healthy donors. Study context: An earlier analysis found 100 million or so unique TCR beta sequences from approximately 190 million T cells. Study-wide findings and caveats: A missense variant in DCLRE1C was later tied to TCR beta V- and J-gene trimming. In an earlier analysis, about 87% or about 30%: the productive usage of most TCR beta V segments.

V lost 5 bases and J lost 6, with 21 bases in between. The CDR3 runs 16 residues. The germline gives CDR1 MNHEY, CDR2 SMNVEV (reference sequence). The donors comprised healthy bone marrow donors. Vbeta (60) and Jbeta (13) primers were used in the PCR. Only in-frame clones appear in the TCRdb table, and some are missing; sequencing was by immunoSEQ multiplex PCR. The table has approximately 210,000 clones, 87% seen once. This clone appeared a single time. What it recognizes is unknown. V gene TRBV27 combines with J gene TRBJ2-3, with a weak D call TRBD2 (6 bases). This receptor was taken from a man younger than 40 in good health and CMV-seronegative. What was sequenced was PBMCs. CDR3 nucleotides: TGTGCCAGCAGTCGACCCCCGGGACTCTCGGAGGATACGCAGTATTTT. Its protein product is CASSRPPGLSEDTQYF.